Below, 29 T cell receptor beta chains from the same sample are listed, as sequenced in a study of blood T cell repertoires in COVID-19. Assay used: immunoSEQ multiplex PCR; TCRdb lists only in-frame clones, some missing. The sample lists about 230,000 clones, roughly 79% occurring once. Sequenced sample: peripheral blood. The receptor source for this set is an elderly woman with COVID-19, enrolled during active disease.

The chain has TRBV6-4 and TRBJ2-1; 8 bases match TRBD2. Trimming at V came to 5 bases and at J to 6 bases, leaving 9 bases not matched to a gene. The CDR3 consists of 15 residues. CDR1 and CDR2 (germline): MRHNA, SNTAGT. CDR3 sequence: CASSPEVAGSNEQFF. The CDR3 nucleotides read TGTGCCAGCAGTCCCGAGGTAGCGGGGTCCAATGAGCAGTTCTTC.

This chain links TRBV28 with TRBJ1-4; D is unresolved. This CDR3 is built from 11 residues. V lost 6 bases and J lost 4, with 3 bases in between. Germline V gene sequence: CDR1 MDHEN, CDR2 SYDVKM. CDR3 sequence (DNA): TGTGCCAGCAGACATAATGAAAAACTGTTTTTT. It yields the protein CASRHNEKLFF. Drawing the rest from reference TRBV28 and TRBJ1-4, the complete variable domain is DVKVTQSSRYLVKRTGEKVFLECVQDMDHENMFWYRQDPGLGLRLIYFSYDVKMKEKGDIPEGYSVSREKKERFSLILESASTNQTSMYLCASRHNEKLFFGSGTQLSVL.

In this sample, this clone turned up a few times. The rearrangement links TRBV4-1 to TRBJ2-2; D perhaps matches TRBD1 (5 bases). Between the trimmed V and J ends, which lost 4 bases and 4 bases, there was a span of 19 bases. The CDR3 covers 17 residues. Germline V gene lookup returns CDR1 MGHRA and CDR2 YSYEKL. The CDR3 sequence: CASSRQAQGGFTGELFF. The CDR3 DNA reads TGCGCCAGCAGCCGGCAAGCTCAGGGTGGGTTCACCGGGGAGCTGTTTTTT.

CDR3 region: CAWSAGELGNQPQHF. The CDR3 DNA is TGTGCCTGGAGTGCCGGAGAGTTGGGCAATCAGCCCCAGCATTTT. The chain couples TRBV30 to TRBJ1-5; no clear D gene. V dropped 1 base and J dropped 2 bases, with 12 bases sitting between them. Germline V gene lookup returns CDR1 GTSNPN and CDR2 SVGIG (reference sequence). The CDR3 has 15 residues.

Note on this clone: The same CDR3 is also encoded by other DNA sequences in this sample. This chain uses TRBV9 with TRBJ2-2; the match to TRBD2 covers 10 bases. The V and J ends lost 4 bases and 2 bases, in that order; junction bases with no gene match: 5. Germline values: CDR1 SGDLS, CDR2 YYNGEE. The CDR3 is 16 amino acids. CDR3 amino acids: CASSPRTSGNTGELFF. The CDR3 DNA is TGTGCCAGCAGCCCCCGGACTAGCGGAAACACCGGGGAGCTGTTTTTT. The full variable domain, in which reference TRBV9 and TRBJ2-2 provide the parts outside the CDR3, is DSGVTQTPKHLITATGQRVTLRCSPRSGDLSVYWYQQSLDQGLQFLIQYYNGEERAKGNILERFSAQQFPDLHSELNLSSLELGDSALYFCASSPRTSGNTGELFFGEGSRLTVL.

The genes are TRBV3-1 (or the pseudogene TRBV3-2) and TRBJ1-5, with D maybe TRBD1 (6 bases). Between the trimmed V and J ends, which lost 1 base and 4 bases, there was a span of 8 bases. The CDR3 is made up of 14 amino acids. CDR1 is LGHDT and CDR2 is YNNKEL in the germline V gene (reference sequence). CDR3 protein: CASSQATGNQPQHF. DNA for the CDR3: TGTGCCAGCAGCCAAGCAACAGGGAATCAGCCCCAGCATTTT.

The V gene is TRBV14, the J gene TRBJ1-2, with unresolved D. This CDR3 is built from 13 residues. The V end lost 5 bases, the J end lost 1 base, and 8 bases lay between the germline ends. CDR1 and CDR2 from the germline V gene are SGHDN and FVKESK. The CDR3 DNA sequence: TGTGCCAGCAGCGTCACAGTTAACTATGGCTACACCTTC. The encoded protein is CASSVTVNYGYTF.

The chain combines TRBV6-5 with TRBJ1-5, with 8 bases lining up with TRBD1. The CDR3 has 15 residues. The V segment lost 11 bases and the J segment 2 bases; nucleotides outside the gene matches: 11. CDR1 is MNHEY and CDR2 is SVGAGI in the germline V gene. CDR3 sequence: CASASQGAGNQPQHF. CDR3 sequence (DNA): TGTGCCTCCGCATCCCAGGGGGCAGGCAATCAGCCCCAGCATTTT.

As to this clone: Additional DNA sequences in this sample encode the identical CDR3. CDR3 sequence reads: CASSLRGGDTQYF. The CDR3 DNA sequence: TGTGCCAGCAGTTTGAGAGGAGGGGATACGCAGTATTTT. J is TRBJ2-3 and V is TRBV12-3 or TRBV12-4; the D gene is possibly TRBD2 (6 bases). This CDR3 is 13 amino acids long. V gave up 3 bases and J gave up 6 bases, with 10 bases separating them.

The chain recombines TRBV6-5 with TRBJ2-3, with 8 bases matching TRBD2. V lost 9 bases and J lost 8; bases outside the gene matches: 13. Germline CDR1 reads MNHEY; CDR2 reads SVGAGI. The CDR3 extends over 14 amino acids. The CDR3 protein is CASTGPGGDGTQYF. The CDR3 coding sequence is TGTGCCAGTACGGGCCCGGGGGGGGACGGTACGCAGTATTTT.

The chain couples TRBV11-2 to TRBJ1-4; 7 bases fit TRBD1. The CDR3 sequence is 14 residues long. Germline lookup yields CDR1 SGHAT and CDR2 FQNNGV. The junction had 0 bases not matched to a gene; V was cut back by 0 bases and J by 5 bases. For the CDR3, the DNA is TGTGCCAGCAGCTTAGAACAGGGGAATGAAAAACTGTTTTTT. Its protein is CASSLEQGNEKLFF.

The chain employs TRBV4-1 and TRBJ2-1, with D tentatively TRBD2 (5 bases). With 5 bases removed from V and 7 bases from J, the gap between germline ends came to 12 bases. CDR1 is MGHRA, CDR2 YSYEKL, per germline. The CDR3 loop spans 13 amino acids. As DNA, the CDR3 is TGCGCCAGCAGCGCCTTTCCGGGGAATGAGCAGTTCTTC. As protein: CASSAFPGNEQFF.

This clone was detected only once. The rearrangement links TRBV7-2 to TRBJ2-1; 10 bases are shared with TRBD2. Trimming cost V 4 bases and J 1 base; bases outside gene matches: 7. Germline CDR1 and CDR2: SGHTA and FQGNSA. The CDR3 covers 17 residues. The CDR3 DNA follows: TGTGCCAGCAGCTCCCAGCGGGAGGGGGCGTCCTACAATGAGCAGTTCTTC. Amino acids: CASSSQREGASYNEQFF.

The chain combines TRBV18 with TRBJ1-4, with 9 bases matching TRBD1. J lost 4 bases, V lost 6 bases, and 3 bases had no gene match. Germline V CDR1 and CDR2: KGHSH, LQKENI. The CDR3 runs 14 residues. For the CDR3, the DNA is TGTGCCAGCTCTCGACAGGGGGGTAATGAAAAACTGTTTTTT. Translated: CASSRQGGNEKLFF.

The genes are TRBV18 and TRBJ2-1; 13 bases line up with TRBD2. Trimming cost V 4 bases and J 6 bases; bases outside gene matches: 15. CDR3 size: 19 residues. CDR1 and CDR2 (germline): KGHSH, LQKENI. The CDR3 here is CASSLTETRLAGGLNEQFF. The CDR3 coding sequence is TGTGCCAGCTCACTGACAGAAACGAGACTAGCGGGGGGCCTCAATGAGCAGTTCTTC.

The chain employs TRBV19 and TRBJ2-3, with 8 bases lining up with TRBD2. The CDR3 covers 15 residues. J was trimmed by 1 base and V by 5 bases; bases with no gene match: 5. The germline CDR1 and CDR2 sequences are LNHDA and SQIVND (reference sequence). CDR3 sequence reads: CASSDARGGTDTQYF. CDR3 DNA sequence: TGTGCCAGTAGTGATGCGCGGGGGGGCACAGATACGCAGTATTTT.

The CDR3 nucleotides read TGTGCCAGCAGTCCCCCGAGGCGGGAATCCGAGCAGTACTTC. Translated, it gives CASSPPRRESEQYF. The V gene is TRBV28, the J gene TRBJ2-7; D possibly corresponds to TRBD2 (6 bases). Trimming shortened V by 5 bases and J by 6 bases, and 17 bases separated the two germline ends. The CDR3 sequence is 14 residues long. Germline V lookup: CDR1 MDHEN, CDR2 SYDVKM. Full variable domain (outside the CDR3, taken from reference TRBV28 and TRBJ2-7): DVKVTQSSRYLVKRTGEKVFLECVQDMDHENMFWYRQDPGLGLRLIYFSYDVKMKEKGDIPEGYSVSREKKERFSLILESASTNQTSMYLCASSPPRRESEQYFGPGTRLTVT.

J is TRBJ2-7 and V is TRBV7-9; 13 nucleotides line up with TRBD2. Germline V gives CDR1 SEHNR, CDR2 FQNEAQ (reference sequence). The CDR3 extends over 16 amino acids. V trimming: 5 bases; J trimming: 6 bases; junction bases outside the gene matches: 10. CDR3 sequence: CASSDYGLAGEVEQYF. CDR3 sequence (DNA): TGTGCCAGCAGCGACTACGGACTAGCGGGAGAGGTCGAGCAGTACTTC.

This clone was observed a single time. The rearrangement links TRBV5-1 to TRBJ2-7; 9 nucleotides match TRBD1. V dropped 4 bases and J dropped 3; count of bases not matched to a gene: 5. The V gene's germline CDR1 is SGHRS and CDR2 YFSETQ. The CDR3 contains 14 residues. CDR3 in DNA: TGCGCCAGCAGCCGGACAGGGGATTTCTACGAGCAGTACTTC. It specifies CASSRTGDFYEQYF.

The V gene is TRBV30, the J gene TRBJ2-2; TRBD2 matches at 11 bases. Germline V gene sequence: CDR1 GTSNPN, CDR2 SVGIG (reference sequence). With 4 bases clipped from V and 5 bases from J, the junction kept 9 bases outside the gene matches. The CDR3 extends over 16 amino acids. CDR3 sequence (DNA): TGTGCCTGGAACAGCGGACTAGCGGGTCAAACCGGGGAGCTGTTTTTT. Amino acid sequence: CAWNSGLAGQTGELFF.

V is TRBV27 and J is TRBJ1-4, with D possibly TRBD1 on 5 matching bases. V shed 6 bases and J shed 6 bases, with 17 bases lying between them. The CDR3 has 15 amino acids. Germline V CDR1 and CDR2: MNHEY, SMNVEV (reference sequence). Here the CDR3 DNA reads TGTGCCAGCAGCTTTGTAGGACAAGGGTATGAAAAACTGTTTTTT. Translation: CASSFVGQGYEKLFF. Filled out from reference TRBV27 and TRBJ1-4, the complete variable domain reads EAQVTQNPRYLITVTGKKLTVTCSQNMNHEYMSWYRQDPGLGLRQIYYSMNVEVTDKGDVPEGYKVSRKEKRNFPLILESPSPNQTSLYFCASSFVGQGYEKLFFGSGTQLSVL.

J is TRBJ1-1 and V is TRBV6-5, with 12 nucleotides matching TRBD1. This CDR3 contains 16 residues. The V segment lost 4 bases and the J segment 4 bases; nucleotides outside the gene matches: 7. Looked up from germline, CDR1 is MNHEY and CDR2 is SVGAGI. Here the CDR3 DNA reads TGTGCCAGCAGTTTCGGGACAGGGGGCTTGGGCACTGAAGCTTTCTTT. This encodes CASSFGTGGLGTEAFF.

This chain links TRBV10-3 with TRBJ1-3; D is unclear. The germline V and J ends were trimmed by 10 bases and 0 bases, with 13 bases remaining between them. This CDR3 comprises 14 residues. Germline-derived CDR1 and CDR2 are ENHRY and SYGVKD. CDR3 in amino acids: CATASGSSGNTIYF. The CDR3 DNA reads TGTGCCACCGCCTCGGGGAGCTCTGGAAACACCATATATTTT.

The genes are TRBV15 and TRBJ2-3; perhaps TRBD2 as D (5 bases). Per the germline V gene, CDR1 is LNHNV and CDR2 is YYDKDF (reference sequence). V was clipped by 0 bases and J by 0 bases, with 7 bases between them. This CDR3 has 15 amino acids. Here the CDR3 DNA reads TGTGCCACCAGCAGAGAAAGGACTAGCACAGATACGCAGTATTTT. It encodes CATSRERTSTDTQYF.

This rearrangement joins TRBV9 to TRBJ1-5; D is perhaps TRBD1 (5 bases). The CDR3 has 12 residues. Trimming left V 7 bases short and J 7 bases short, with 12 bases between. Germline V gives CDR1 SGDLS, CDR2 YYNGEE. CDR3 residues: CASFYRPQPQHF. The CDR3 DNA sequence: TGTGCCAGCTTTTACAGGCCCCAGCCCCAGCATTTT.

J is TRBJ1-1 and V is TRBV6-5; perhaps TRBD1 as D (6 bases). Trimming removed 3 bases at V and 1 base at J, with 12 bases between. CDR1 and CDR2 from the germline V gene are MNHEY and SVGAGI. This CDR3 contains 15 residues. CDR3 in DNA: TGTGCCAGCAGTTATGAAAGGGGGACGAACACTGAAGCTTTCTTT. Translating gives CASSYERGTNTEAFF.

This clone was recorded only once. The chain links TRBV5-1 to TRBJ2-1; 9 nucleotides line up with TRBD1. CDR3 length equals 16 residues. Trimming cost V 0 bases and J 7 bases; bases outside gene matches: 8. CDR1 and CDR2 (germline): SGHRS, YFSETQ. The CDR3 DNA reads TGCGCCAGCAGCTTGGGGTCCGGGGACAGGGTGAATGAGCAGTTCTTC. It is translated as CASSLGSGDRVNEQFF.

This clone was found a few times. The chain uses TRBV2 and TRBJ1-2, with D perhaps matching TRBD1 (5 bases). The CDR3 sequence is 12 residues long. Germline CDR1 is SNHLY and CDR2 is FYNNEI. V was trimmed by 6 bases and J by 8 bases, leaving 13 bases between them. CDR3 in DNA: TGTGCCAGCAGATCGGACACGGTCGGCTACACCTTC. This encodes CASRSDTVGYTF.

This clone has only a few counts. For the CDR3, the DNA is TGTGCCAGCAGCCCGGACGGGACAGGGGGAATGACCGGGGAGCTGTTTTTT. This sequence encodes CASSPDGTGGMTGELFF. V usage is TRBV5-4 and J usage is TRBJ2-2, with 11 positions matching TRBD1. Germline CDR1 and CDR2: SGHNT and YYREEE (reference sequence). V shed 4 bases and J 5 bases; nucleotides not matched to a gene: 10. The length of the CDR3 is 17 residues.